This T cell receptor (beta chain) was documented in a study of Ad26.COV2.S vaccination and SARS-CoV-2 variants. For the study at large: Donor was assigned to the Ad26.COV2.S arm of trial COV1001. By the intramuscular route, Ad26.COV2.S was given once, or twice 56 days apart.

A note on this clone: Antigen unknown.

The assay was immunoSEQ multiplex PCR, and TCRdb's table has in-frame clones only and misses some. This table holds about 390,000 clones, about 90% found once. Germline CDR1 reads LNHDA; CDR2 reads SQIVND (reference sequence). CDR3 length: 18 amino acids. V gave up 0 bases and J gave up 2 bases, with 19 bases separating them. Study-level points and caveats: Estimates derived from TCR breadth and depth analyses may have underestimated total T cell responses.

The treatment is: some 20 received Ad26.COV2.S at low or high dose, single or two shots; roughly 5 received placebo; per-sample allocation not given. Samples were taken on day 63 after the first vaccine or placebo injection. Aged 18-55 years, donor was enrolled in Boston in about 2020. This chain connects TRBV19 to TRBJ1-2, with unresolved D. The sample was peripheral blood, taken in a trial of Ad26.COV2.S vaccine versus placebo. The TCR was taken from a person between 18 and 59 years old who received the Ad26.COV2.S COVID-19 vaccine or a placebo. The DNA for the CDR3 is TGTGCCAGTAGTATAGATCCGCCCTGGGAGATATCCAACTATGGCTACACCTTC. Its protein is CASSIDPPWEISNYGYTF.